The 18 T cell receptor beta chains given below trace back to one sample, sequenced in a study of blood T cell repertoires in COVID-19. The protocol was immunoSEQ multiplex PCR, while the TCRdb copy is restricted to in-frame clones and leaves out a portion. In the table there are some 180,000 clones, roughly 90% of which are singletons. The specimen sequenced was peripheral blood. These receptors were taken from a man aged 18 to 29 with COVID-19, enrolled during active disease.

The chain combines TRBV9 with TRBJ2-7, with D maybe TRBD2 (6 bases). CDR1 is SGDLS, CDR2 YYNGEE, per germline. The CDR3 spans 15 residues. V was cut by 4 bases and J by 6 bases, with 20 bases left in between. CDR3 loop: CASSPDGGAWREQYF. The CDR3 coding sequence is TGTGCCAGCAGCCCGGACGGGGGAGCTTGGCGCGAGCAGTACTTC.

V gene TRBV7-9 combines with J gene TRBJ2-1; D might be TRBD2 (6 bases). Trimming left V 5 bases short and J 0 bases short, with 17 bases between. The CDR3 extends over 17 amino acids. Germline lookup yields CDR1 SEHNR and CDR2 FQNEAQ (reference sequence). This CDR3 reads CASSGYEPGLSYNEQFF. The CDR3, as DNA: TGTGCCAGCAGCGGATACGAGCCGGGACTCTCCTACAATGAGCAGTTCTTC.

The chain carries TRBV10-3 and TRBJ2-7; TRBD2 agrees at 7 bases. The CDR3 extends over 14 amino acids. Germline-derived CDR1 and CDR2 are ENHRY and SYGVKD. V shed 4 bases and J 2 bases; nucleotides not matched to a gene: 5. The DNA of the CDR3 is TGTGCCATCAGTGGGCGGGAGAAGGCCTACGAGCAGTACTTC. It is translated as CAISGREKAYEQYF.

The chain joins TRBV28 to TRBJ1-5; 7 bases align to TRBD1. CDR1 is MDHEN, CDR2 SYDVKM, per germline. This CDR3 comprises 17 residues. Trimming cost V 1 base and J 7 bases; bases outside gene matches: 13. In DNA, the CDR3 is TGTGCCAGCAGTTTATCTGGGGGACAGAGAAATGGGCAGCCCCAGCATTTT. This encodes CASSLSGGQRNGQPQHF.

The chain is built from TRBV27 and TRBJ2-1, with a possible D match to TRBD1 (6 bases). This CDR3 has 14 residues. The germline gives CDR1 MNHEY, CDR2 SMNVEV (reference sequence). V lost 2 bases and J lost 7, with 12 bases in between. CDR3: CASSLTQGLNEQFF. The CDR3 DNA reads TGTGCCAGCAGTTTAACACAGGGTTTAAATGAGCAGTTCTTC.

This clone was seen just once. The chain combines TRBV6-5 with TRBJ2-1; D unclear. The CDR3 is 11 residues long. V was cut by 8 bases and J by 9 bases, with 11 bases left in between. Germline V gene data show CDR1 as MNHEY and CDR2 as SVGAGI. DNA for the CDR3: TGTGCCAGCGAAACGGGTCTTGAGCAGTTCTTC. Its translation: CASETGLEQFF.

The genes are TRBV7-2 and TRBJ1-1, with D uncertain. This CDR3 is 14 amino acids long. Germline V gene data show CDR1 as SGHTA and CDR2 as FQGNSA. Deletions cut 0 bases from V and 7 bases from J, with 12 bases between. CDR3 nucleotides: TGTGCCAGCAGCTTAGCGAAGTCGGGATATGAAGCTTTCTTT. Translation gives CASSLAKSGYEAFF.

Comments on this clone: The junction differs from germline at one of its ends, possibly a read error. The chain joins TRBV7-7 to TRBJ2-1, with D possibly TRBD1 on 5 matching bases. The CDR3 consists of 13 residues. Germline CDR1 reads SSHAT; CDR2 reads FNYEAQ (reference sequence). CDR3 nucleotides: TGTGCTAGCAGCTCGGACATGGGGAATGAGCAGTTCTTC. As protein: CASSSDMGNEQFF.

The CDR3 DNA reads TGTGCCAGCAGTTCTCTTACTAGCGTTTCTGGACACGAGCAGTACTTC. It specifies CASSSLTSVSGHEQYF. This chain links TRBV28 with TRBJ2-7, with 7 bases identical to TRBD2. Germline V gene lookup returns CDR1 MDHEN and CDR2 SYDVKM. V gave up 4 bases and J gave up 5 bases; unmatched junction bases: 14. The CDR3 contains 16 residues.

The chain recombines TRBV29-1 with TRBJ1-1; the D gene is possibly TRBD1 (5 bases). The CDR3 consists of 14 residues. Trimming stripped 5 bases from V and 1 base from J, with 14 bases between. The germline V gene has CDR1 SQVTM and CDR2 ANQGSEA. CDR3 bases: TGCAGCGTTAGTCGGGTGGGGGGGAACACTGAAGCTTTCTTT. It yields the protein CSVSRVGGNTEAFF.

The genes are TRBV7-8 and TRBJ1-3; possibly TRBD1 for D (6 bases). Trimming stripped 5 bases from V and 3 bases from J, with 17 bases between. CDR3 length: 16 amino acids. CDR1 SGHVS and CDR2 FQNEAQ come from the germline V gene. CDR3 residues: CASSPRTALFGNTIYF. For the CDR3, the DNA is TGTGCCAGCAGCCCGAGGACAGCTCTCTTTGGAAACACCATATATTTT.

Concerning this clone itself: The sample has other DNA sequences that encode this CDR3 too. This rearrangement joins TRBV27 to TRBJ2-1; TRBD1 agrees at 11 bases. Germline lookup yields CDR1 MNHEY and CDR2 SMNVEV (reference sequence). This CDR3 has 14 residues. The trim removed 5 bases at V and 6 bases at J, leaving 3 bases unmatched. The CDR3 DNA reads as TGTGCCAGCAGTCCCGGGACAGGGGGCAATGAGCAGTTCTTC. This codes for CASSPGTGGNEQFF.

The chain uses TRBV29-1 and TRBJ1-1; D is undetermined. The CDR3 covers 13 residues. V was clipped by 4 bases and J by 0 bases, with 9 bases between them. From germline, CDR1 is SQVTM and CDR2 ANQGSEA. The CDR3 loop is CSVGNILNTEAFF. CDR3 bases: TGCAGCGTTGGTAACATACTGAACACTGAAGCTTTCTTT.

The chain has TRBV5-1 and TRBJ1-5; 8 bases align to TRBD1. The CDR3 consists of 14 residues. V was pared by 3 bases and J by 4 bases, with 3 bases of the junction left unmatched. Germline CDR1 and CDR2: SGHRS and YFSETQ. Here the CDR3 reads CASSSGTGNQPQHF. DNA of the CDR3: TGCGCCAGCAGCTCCGGGACAGGAAATCAGCCCCAGCATTTT.

The chain links TRBV4-3 to TRBJ1-1; TRBD1 agrees at 7 bases. The V gene's germline CDR1 is LGHNA and CDR2 YSLEER. The CDR3 is 17 residues long. The trim removed 0 bases at V and 4 bases at J, leaving 11 bases unmatched. In DNA, the CDR3 is TGCGCCAGCAGCCAAGAAAGGGTCAGGGGGGATGGCACTGAAGCTTTCTTT. Its protein is CASSQERVRGDGTEAFF.

The chain combines TRBV11-2 with TRBJ1-1; no firm D call. This CDR3 has 14 amino acids. Trimming stripped 0 bases from V and 5 bases from J, with 10 bases between. Germline assignment: CDR1 SGHAT and CDR2 FQNNGV. CDR3 sequence reads: CASSLDRGFTEAFF. Written as DNA, the CDR3 is TGTGCCAGCAGCTTAGATCGGGGTTTTACTGAAGCTTTCTTT.

This chain joins TRBV29-1 and TRBJ2-1, with D perhaps TRBD2 (6 bases). The CDR3 spans 13 residues. Trimming took 4 bases from V and 5 from J, leaving 12 bases between them. Germline lookup yields CDR1 SQVTM and CDR2 ANQGSEA. CDR3 DNA: TGCAGCGTTGTAGGGGTAGCGGACAATGAGCAGTTCTTC. Protein: CSVVGVADNEQFF.

A few counts support this clone. The chain has TRBV5-1 and TRBJ2-1, with a tentative D call TRBD1 (5 bases). The CDR3 is 15 amino acids. Looked up from germline, CDR1 is SGHRS and CDR2 is YFSETQ. The V gene lost 3 bases and the J gene lost 5 bases, with 15 bases spanning the gap. The CDR3 reads CASSWGLGINNEQFF. In DNA, the CDR3 is TGCGCCAGCAGCTGGGGCCTAGGGATTAACAATGAGCAGTTCTTC. Full variable domain (rest looked up from reference TRBV5-1 and TRBJ2-1): KAGVTQTPRYLIKTRGQQVTLSCSPISGHRSVSWYQQTPGQGLQFLFEYFSETQRNKGNFPGRFSGRQFSNSRSEMNVSTLELGDSALYLCASSWGLGINNEQFFGPGTRLTVL.